A single TCR beta chain is shown here with its context. What it binds is unknown. It was with 60 Vbeta and 13 Jbeta primers that the PCR ran. Some clones are missing from TCRdb's copy, which holds only in-frame ones; the method was immunoSEQ multiplex PCR. In total, the table holds about 140,000 clones. The sample comes from a study of cytomegalovirus exposure and HLA in healthy donors. Study results and caveats: With later analysis, a missense DCLRE1C variant became linked to TCR beta V- and J-gene trimming. Most TCR sequences were seen very rarely across donors, but some public TCRs occurred in many.

Though nominally healthy at sampling, donors likely had unrecorded immune exposures. V was cut by 6 bases and J by 3 bases, with 15 bases left in between. This CDR3 contains 15 residues. From germline, CDR1 is LNHDA and CDR2 SQIVND (reference sequence). The sequence was obtained from a woman aged 18-29 years in good health and CMV-seronegative. The specimen sequenced was PBMCs. V gene TRBV19 combines with J gene TRBJ1-3, with D possibly TRBD1 on 5 matching bases. The CDR3 loop reads CASSQRGDVGNTIYF. CDR3 in DNA: TGTGCCAGTAGCCAGCGGGGGGACGTTGGAAACACCATATATTTT.